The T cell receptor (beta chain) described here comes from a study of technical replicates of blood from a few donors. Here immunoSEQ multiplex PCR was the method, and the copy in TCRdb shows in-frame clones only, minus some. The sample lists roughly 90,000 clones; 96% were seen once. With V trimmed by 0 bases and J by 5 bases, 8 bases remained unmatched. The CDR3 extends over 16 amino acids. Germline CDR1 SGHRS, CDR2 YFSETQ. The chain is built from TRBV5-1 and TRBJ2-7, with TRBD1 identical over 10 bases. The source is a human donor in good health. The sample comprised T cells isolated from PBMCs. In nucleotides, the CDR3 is TGCGCCAGCAGCTTGGGAGCCGGGACAGGGGTAAACGAGCAGTACTTC. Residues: CASSLGAGTGVNEQYF.